The 17 T cell receptor beta chains below all came from one sample that was sequenced in a study of T cell changes during pregnancy in multiple sclerosis. TCRdb's copy holds only in-frame clones and misses some; the assay was immunoSEQ multiplex PCR. The repertoire includes under 70,000 clones, about 93% of them detected once, and roughly 0.29% sits in the top ten. This specimen consisted of CD4+ T cells from peripheral blood mononuclear cells, obtained after pregnancy. These receptor sequences come from a female donor with multiple sclerosis, enrolled in a pregnancy study.

This chain joins TRBV5-1 and TRBJ1-2, with 7 bases matching TRBD1. V lost 0 bases and J lost 7; bases outside the gene matches: 3. This CDR3 contains 13 residues. Germline V gives CDR1 SGHRS, CDR2 YFSETQ. Here the CDR3 reads CASSLEGGFGYTF. CDR3 in DNA: TGCGCCAGCAGCTTGGAAGGGGGCTTTGGCTACACCTTC. The variable domain in full, with the rest retrieved from reference TRBV5-1 and TRBJ1-2, is KAGVTQTPRYLIKTRGQQVTLSCSPISGHRSVSWYQQTPGQGLQFLFEYFSETQRNKGNFPGRFSGRQFSNSRSEMNVSTLELGDSALYLCASSLEGGFGYTFGSGTRLTVV.

V and J are TRBV7-6 and TRBJ2-3; a weak D match, TRBD1 (6 bases). The CDR3 loop spans 13 amino acids. Germline V lookup: CDR1 SGHVS, CDR2 FNYEAQ. The germline V and J ends were trimmed by 5 bases and 10 bases, with 16 bases remaining between them. The CDR3 protein is CASSAHREGAQYF. In nucleotides, the CDR3 is TGTGCCAGCAGCGCCCACAGGGAAGGGGCGCAGTATTTT. Filled out from reference TRBV7-6 and TRBJ2-3, the complete variable domain reads GAGVSQSPRYKVTKRGQDVALRCDPISGHVSLYWYRQALGQGPEFLTYFNYEAQQDKSGLPNDRFSAERPEGSISTLTIQRTEQRDSAMYRCASSAHREGAQYFGPGTRLTVL.

The V call is TRBV7-3, the J call TRBJ2-2; 8 bases are a match to TRBD1. The germline CDR1 and CDR2 sequences are SGHTA and FQGTGA. The length of the CDR3 is 18 residues. Trimming took 2 bases from V and 8 from J; bases not matched to a gene: 16. The CDR3 spells CASSLRSGARGRVGELFF. The CDR3 nucleotides are TGTGCCAGCAGCTTACGGTCAGGGGCCAGGGGGCGCGTGGGGGAGCTGTTTTTT. Using reference TRBV7-3 and TRBJ2-2 for the parts outside the CDR3, the full variable domain is GAGVSQTPSNKVTEKGKYVELRCDPISGHTALYWYRQSLGQGPEFLIYFQGTGAADDSGLPNDRFFAVRPEGSVSTLKIQRTERGDSAVYLCASSLRSGARGRVGELFFGEGSRLTVL.

V and J are TRBV5-1 and TRBJ2-1; TRBD1 matches at 8 bases. Germline V CDR1 and CDR2: SGHRS, YFSETQ. CDR3 length: 12 amino acids. V trimming: 7 bases; J trimming: 7 bases; junction bases outside the gene matches: 4. CDR3 bases: TGCGCCAGCTCGGACAGGGCTAATGAGCAGTTCTTC. Translating it yields CASSDRANEQFF.

V is TRBV5-1 and J is TRBJ2-4, with D tentatively TRBD2 (6 bases). The CDR3 is 17 residues long. Trimming cost V 0 bases and J 1 base, with 14 bases left between them. In germline, CDR1 is SGHRS, CDR2 YFSETQ. The CDR3 sequence is CASSLAVGEVAKNIQYF. CDR3 in DNA: TGCGCCAGCAGCTTGGCCGTGGGGGAGGTGGCCAAAAACATTCAGTACTTC.

The genes are TRBV7-6 and TRBJ2-2, with 7 nucleotides matching TRBD1. Losses at the gene ends were 3 bases for V and 8 bases for J; bases not matched to a gene: 0. The CDR3 is 12 residues long. Germline V gives CDR1 SGHVS, CDR2 FNYEAQ. The CDR3 DNA is TGTGCCAGCAGCTTGGGACAGGGGGAGCTGTTTTTT. This gives the protein CASSLGQGELFF.

The rearrangement links TRBV5-6 to TRBJ1-4, with TRBD1 identical over 7 bases. CDR1 and CDR2 from the germline V gene are SGHDT and YYEEEE. The CDR3 loop spans 15 amino acids. J lost 3 bases, V lost 4 bases, and 6 bases had no gene match. The DNA of the CDR3 is TGTGCCAGCAGCCGACAGGGCCTTTCTAATGAAAAACTGTTTTTT. It yields the protein CASSRQGLSNEKLFF.

The chain recombines TRBV18 with TRBJ1-3; 9 bases match TRBD1. The germline gives CDR1 KGHSH, CDR2 LQKENI. The V and J ends lost 0 bases and 2 bases, in that order; junction bases with no gene match: 2. This CDR3 contains 16 residues. The CDR3 here is CASSPPGQGTGNTIYF. CDR3 DNA: TGTGCCAGCTCACCACCGGGACAGGGAACTGGAAACACCATATATTTT.

J is TRBJ1-2 and V is TRBV7-9; TRBD1 aligns across 8 bases. The CDR3 contains 14 residues. Losses at the gene ends were 1 base for V and 8 bases for J; bases not matched to a gene: 6. Germline V CDR1 and CDR2: SEHNR, FQNEAQ (reference sequence). The CDR3 DNA follows: TGTGCCAGCAGCTTAGGGCAGGGGGCACTAGGCTACACCTTC. Translating it yields CASSLGQGALGYTF.

This clone was detected once. This chain uses TRBV25-1 with TRBJ2-1; D possibly corresponds to TRBD2 (6 bases). The germline V and J ends were trimmed by 3 bases and 9 bases, with 18 bases remaining between them. The CDR3 totals 15 residues. Germline CDR1 is MGHDK and CDR2 is SYGVNS. CDR3 in amino acids: CASSDPASISGEQFF. CDR3 DNA: TGTGCCAGCAGTGACCCGGCTTCCATTAGCGGTGAGCAGTTCTTC. Drawing the rest from reference TRBV25-1 and TRBJ2-1, the complete variable domain is EADIYQTPRYLVIGTGKKITLECSQTMGHDKMYWYQQDPGMELHLIHYSYGVNSTEKGDLSSESTVSRIRTEHFPLTLESARPSHTSQYLCASSDPASISGEQFFGPGTRLTVL.

This clone has only one observation. The genes are TRBV27 and TRBJ2-1; TRBD2 matches 8 bases. This CDR3 has 16 residues. From germline, CDR1 is MNHEY and CDR2 SMNVEV (reference sequence). V lost 7 bases to trimming and J lost 4 bases; unmatched junction nucleotides: 12. CDR3 protein: CASKEWRGEGYNEQFF. The CDR3 DNA reads TGTGCCAGCAAGGAATGGCGGGGGGAGGGTTACAATGAGCAGTTCTTC.

The chain has TRBV28 and TRBJ1-2; possible D gene TRBD1, 5 bases. The V and J ends lost 7 bases and 4 bases respectively, with 13 bases between them. CDR3 length: 13 amino acids. From germline, CDR1 is MDHEN and CDR2 SYDVKM. CDR3: CASTRQGGYGYTF. DNA of the CDR3: TGTGCCAGCACCCGCCAGGGTGGCTATGGCTACACCTTC.

The chain links TRBV6-4 to TRBJ2-2, with 11 bases aligning to TRBD2. CDR3 length: 17 amino acids. V lost 6 bases to trimming and J lost 1 base; unmatched junction nucleotides: 7. The germline CDR1 and CDR2 sequences are MRHNA and SNTAGT. As DNA, the CDR3 is TGTGCCAGCAGCCGGGAAGGGACTAGCGGGAACACCGGGGAGCTGTTTTTT. It specifies CASSREGTSGNTGELFF.

The V and J genes are TRBV19 and TRBJ2-7; D possibly corresponds to TRBD2 (5 bases). V was trimmed by 2 bases and J by 3 bases, leaving 8 bases between them. Germline values: CDR1 LNHDA, CDR2 SQIVND (reference sequence). The CDR3 loop spans 13 amino acids. CDR3 protein: CASSIREDYEQYF. The CDR3 DNA sequence: TGTGCCAGTAGTATACGGGAAGACTACGAGCAGTACTTC.

V gene TRBV2 combines with J gene TRBJ2-1, with D unresolved. Germline V CDR1 and CDR2: SNHLY, FYNNEI. Trimming stripped 6 bases from V and 5 bases from J, with 14 bases between. The CDR3 is made up of 14 amino acids. CDR3 nucleotide sequence: TGTGCCAGCAGCCTGAAGCGTGCCGACAATGAGCAGTTCTTC. Its translation is CASSLKRADNEQFF.

This clone came up a few times. The CDR3 DNA reads as TGCGCCAGCACCGCAGAAGGGGCCCTGAGAACTGAAGCTTTCTTT. Translation: CASTAEGALRTEAFF. This rearrangement joins TRBV5-1 to TRBJ1-1; D might be TRBD1 (5 bases). This CDR3 has 15 residues. The germline V and J ends were trimmed by 6 bases and 5 bases, with 20 bases remaining between them. Germline-derived CDR1 and CDR2 are SGHRS and YFSETQ. The full variable domain, rest sourced from reference TRBV5-1 and TRBJ1-1, is KAGVTQTPRYLIKTRGQQVTLSCSPISGHRSVSWYQQTPGQGLQFLFEYFSETQRNKGNFPGRFSGRQFSNSRSEMNVSTLELGDSALYLCASTAEGALRTEAFFGQGTRLTVV.

This sequence joins TRBV28 and TRBJ2-2, with 7 bases matching TRBD1. This CDR3 contains 17 residues. Looked up from germline, CDR1 is MDHEN and CDR2 is SYDVKM. Losses at the gene ends were 3 bases for V and 1 base for J; bases not matched to a gene: 8. CDR3 protein: CASSFVWGQQNTGELFF. The CDR3 DNA is TGTGCCAGCAGTTTCGTATGGGGACAGCAGAACACCGGGGAGCTGTTTTTT.